These 8 T cell receptor beta chains were sequenced from one sample in a study of response to subunit inactivated influenza vaccine. TCRdb ran MiXCR on the RT-PCR reads and lists one entry per CDR3 protein. The data hold a few hundred thousand distinct CDR3 sequences, with roughly 11% observed a single time. The sample in question was PBMCs from blood, obtained roughly 46 days after vaccination. The source of these receptors is a man aged 50 to 60 who received an inactivated influenza vaccine.

This clonotype was seen ten or more times. J is TRBJ2-1 and V is TRBV20-1, with TRBD2 matching 9 bases. This CDR3 is 15 amino acids long. V gave up 3 bases and J gave up 4 bases; unmatched junction bases: 7. The germline V gene encodes CDR1 DFQATT and CDR2 SNEGSKA (reference sequence). The chain's CDR3 is CSASRISGRYNEQFF. CDR3 nucleotide sequence: TGCAGTGCTAGTCGGATTAGCGGGAGATACAATGAGCAGTTCTTC.

The chain recombines TRBV20-1 with TRBJ2-1; TRBD2 matches at 9 bases. The J segment lost 7 bases and the V segment lost 0 bases, leaving 10 bases of the junction unmatched. This CDR3 is 16 amino acids long. CDR1 DFQATT and CDR2 SNEGSKA come from the germline V gene (reference sequence). Here the CDR3 reads CSARDARAGGPNEQFF. CDR3 coding DNA: TGCAGTGCTAGAGATGCCCGGGCGGGGGGGCCTAATGAGCAGTTCTTC.

This clonotype was detected ten times or more. As DNA, the CDR3 is TGCAGTGCGACCGGGACTAGCGGATCCTACGAGCAGTACTTC. It translates to CSATGTSGSYEQYF. V and J are TRBV20-1 and TRBJ2-7; 11 bases match TRBD2. The CDR3 is 14 amino acids. V dropped 6 bases and J dropped 1; count of bases not matched to a gene: 5. Germline loops: CDR1 DFQATT, CDR2 SNEGSKA (reference sequence).

The chain uses TRBV7-2 and TRBJ2-3; D possibly matches TRBD1 or TRBD2 (6 bases each). Looked up from germline, CDR1 is SGHTA and CDR2 is FQGNSA. V lost 6 bases and J 8 bases, leaving 21 bases between the germline ends. CDR3 length: 15 residues. The CDR3 loop reads CASRPGSGATFTQYF. CDR3 sequence (DNA): TGTGCCAGCAGACCAGGGTCGGGGGCCACCTTTACGCAGTATTTT. Full variable domain (remainder filled in from reference TRBV7-2 and TRBJ2-3): GAGVSQSPSNKVTEKGKDVELRCDPISGHTALYWYRQSLGQGLEFLIYFQGNSAPDKSGLPSDRFSAERTGGSVSTLTIQRTQQEDSAVYLCASRPGSGATFTQYFGPGTRLTVL.

This clonotype was detected a few times. V is TRBV7-9 and J is TRBJ2-1, with D perhaps assigned TRBD1 or TRBD2 (5 bases each). The CDR3 is made up of 14 amino acids. V lost 3 bases and J 7 bases, leaving 13 bases between the germline ends. Germline V CDR1 and CDR2: SEHNR, FQNEAQ (reference sequence). Here the CDR3 DNA reads TGTGCCAGCAGCTTCGGGACCTTCGAAAATGAGCAGTTCTTC. Amino acids: CASSFGTFENEQFF.

The chain joins TRBV21-1 to TRBJ2-3; TRBD1, as called in the table, went unchecked against the DNA. TRBV21-1 is a recognized pseudogene. The CDR3 loop spans 16 amino acids. The CDR3 DNA is TGTGCCAGCAGCAAAGATCAGGGGACTCAAACAGATACGCAGTATTTT. Translating it yields CASSKDQGTQTDTQYF.

A word on this clonotype: The junction does not match germline at one end; this may be a read error. This chain connects TRBV7-2 to TRBJ2-5; D remains unclear. The CDR3 is 13 amino acids. Germline V gene lookup returns CDR1 SGHTA and CDR2 FQGNSA. The CDR3 protein is CASSLLYHETQYF. CDR3 nucleotides: TGTGCCAGCAGCTTACTGTACCATGAGACCCAGTACTTC. The full variable domain, completed using reference TRBV7-2 and TRBJ2-5, is GAGVSQSPSNKVTEKGKDVELRCDPISGHTALYWYRQSLGQGLEFLIYFQGNSAPDKSGLPSDRFSAERTGGSVSTLTIQRTQQEDSAVYLCASSLLYHETQYFGPGTRLLVL.

The sample holds a few counts of this clonotype. This CDR3 reads CSASPTGGWVTEAFF. In DNA, the CDR3 is TGCAGTGCTAGCCCGACAGGGGGATGGGTCACTGAAGCTTTCTTT. The chain carries TRBV20-1 and TRBJ1-1; 9 bases map to TRBD1. J lost 4 bases, V lost 3 bases, and 9 bases had no gene match. The CDR3 is 15 amino acids. Per germline, CDR1 DFQATT and CDR2 SNEGSKA (reference sequence).